Listed below are T cell receptor beta chains from one sample, sequenced in a study of response to subunit inactivated influenza vaccine. Each CDR3 protein is one row after TCRdb ran MiXCR on the RT-PCR reads. The repertoire holds over 150,000 distinct CDR3 sequences, with roughly 10% as singletons. The sequences come from non-naive T cells sorted from PBMCs, collected roughly 6 weeks after vaccination. Receptors originate from a man aged 50 to 59 who received an inactivated influenza vaccine. Both conserved end residues are part of each CDR3. Each record gives: J gene, D gene, clone size, V gene, CDR3 protein, CDR3 DNA. The D gene is left open where the match is weak. Clone size is shown for a subset of rows, as once, few, many or a class of expanded clone.

j_call: TRBJ1-1
d_call: -
clone_size: many
v_call: TRBV7-2
cdr3_aa: CASSFQGGTEAFF
cdr3_nt: TGTGCCAGCAGCTTCCAGGGTGGGACTGAAGCTTTCTTT

j_call: TRBJ2-2
d_call: -
clone_size: -
v_call: TRBV5-6
cdr3_aa: CASSSGTITGELFF
cdr3_nt: TGTGCCAGCAGCTCGGGGACCATCACCGGGGAGCTGTTTTTT

j_call: TRBJ1-2
d_call: -
clone_size: few
v_call: TRBV4-3
cdr3_aa: CASSQLGLLGNANYGYTF
cdr3_nt: TGCGCCAGCAGCCAACTAGGCCTGTTGGGGAACGCTAACTATGGCTACACCTTC

j_call: TRBJ2-7
d_call: -
clone_size: few
v_call: TRBV7-8
cdr3_aa: CASSPGTIGYEQYF
cdr3_nt: TGTGCCAGCAGCCCCGGGACCATCGGCTACGAGCAGTACTTC

j_call: TRBJ1-3
d_call: -
clone_size: many
v_call: TRBV12-3/TRBV12-4
cdr3_aa: CASSSTGGNTIYF
cdr3_nt: TGTGCCAGCAGTAGTACGGGCGGAAACACCATATATTTT

j_call: TRBJ2-2
d_call: TRBD1
clone_size: -
v_call: TRBV6-2/TRBV6-3
cdr3_aa: CATHRQGDTGVLFF
cdr3_nt: TGTGCCACCCACAGACAGGGAGACACCGGGGTGCTGTTTTTT

j_call: TRBJ1-1
d_call: TRBD1
clone_size: many
v_call: TRBV29-1
cdr3_aa: CSGSGQGGFAFF
cdr3_nt: TGCAGCGGCTCAGGCCAGGGGGGTTTCGCTTTCTTT

j_call: TRBJ2-7
d_call: -
clone_size: -
v_call: TRBV2
cdr3_aa: CASSEIPSVYEQYF
cdr3_nt: TGTGCCAGCAGTGAAATACCTAGCGTCTACGAGCAGTACTTC

j_call: TRBJ2-6
d_call: -
clone_size: many
v_call: TRBV20-1
cdr3_aa: CSARGDGFPGANVLTF
cdr3_nt: TGCAGTGCTAGAGGGGATGGCTTCCCTGGGGCCAACGTCCTGACTTTC

j_call: TRBJ2-1
d_call: -
clone_size: -
v_call: TRBV19
cdr3_aa: CASSILISYNEQFF
cdr3_nt: TGTGCCAGTAGTATACTGATCTCCTACAATGAGCAGTTCTTC

j_call: TRBJ1-1
d_call: -
clone_size: -
v_call: TRBV28
cdr3_aa: CASRFDVNPGRRNTEAFF
cdr3_nt: TGTGCCAGCAGGTTCGACGTAAACCCGGGACGTCGGAACACTGAAGCTTTCTTT

j_call: TRBJ2-1
d_call: -
clone_size: -
v_call: TRBV7-2
cdr3_aa: CASSLGRAYNEQFF
cdr3_nt: TGTGCCAGCAGCTTAGGCCGGGCCTACAATGAGCAGTTCTTC

j_call: TRBJ2-1
d_call: TRBD2
clone_size: many
v_call: TRBV20-1
cdr3_aa: CSASPTSGPNDGEQFF
cdr3_nt: TGCAGTGCTAGTCCGACTAGCGGACCTAACGACGGTGAGCAGTTCTTC

j_call: TRBJ2-7
d_call: -
clone_size: many
v_call: TRBV4-1
cdr3_aa: CASSQVQGQEQYF
cdr3_nt: TGCGCCAGCAGCCAAGTACAGGGTCAGGAGCAGTACTTC

j_call: TRBJ1-2
d_call: -
clone_size: -
v_call: TRBV4-1
cdr3_aa: CASSPSDAEAYGYTF
cdr3_nt: TGCGCCAGCAGCCCCTCGGACGCGGAGGCCTATGGCTACACCTTC

j_call: TRBJ2-2
d_call: -
clone_size: -
v_call: TRBV5-1
cdr3_aa: CASSLVQGANTGELFF
cdr3_nt: TGCGCCAGCAGCTTGGTGCAGGGCGCGAACACCGGGGAGCTGTTTTTT

j_call: TRBJ1-6
d_call: TRBD1
clone_size: -
v_call: TRBV20-1
cdr3_aa: CSATGTGNSPLHF
cdr3_nt: TGCAGTGCTACTGGGACAGGGAACTCACCCCTCCACTTT

j_call: TRBJ1-4
d_call: -
clone_size: -
v_call: TRBV6-5
cdr3_aa: CASSYSGRATNEKLFF
cdr3_nt: TGTGCCAGCAGTTACAGTGGAAGAGCAACTAATGAAAAACTGTTTTTT

j_call: TRBJ2-3
d_call: TRBD2
clone_size: -
v_call: TRBV20-1
cdr3_aa: CRPLGLAGPTDTQYF
cdr3_nt: TGCAGACCCTTGGGACTAGCGGGCCCCACAGATACGCAGTATTTT

j_call: TRBJ2-5
d_call: TRBD2
clone_size: -
v_call: TRBV12-3/TRBV12-4
cdr3_aa: CASSLGTSGGAGETQYF
cdr3_nt: TGTGCCAGCAGTTTAGGGACTAGCGGGGGGGCCGGAGAGACCCAGTACTTC

j_call: TRBJ1-5
d_call: -
clone_size: many
v_call: TRBV5-1
cdr3_aa: CASSLSGDSNQPQHF
cdr3_nt: TGCGCCAGCAGCTTGTCAGGAGATAGCAATCAGCCCCAGCATTTT

j_call: TRBJ2-3
d_call: -
clone_size: few
v_call: TRBV7-3
cdr3_aa: CASSLPPDHTQYF
cdr3_nt: TGTGCCAGCAGTTTGCCCCCGGACCATACGCAGTATTTT

j_call: TRBJ2-3
d_call: TRBD2
clone_size: few
v_call: TRBV28
cdr3_aa: CASSPGGTRDTQYF
cdr3_nt: TGTGCCAGCAGTCCGGGAGGCACAAGAGATACGCAGTATTTT

j_call: TRBJ1-5
d_call: -
clone_size: many
v_call: TRBV12-3/TRBV12-4
cdr3_aa: CASSLGHQPNQPQHF
cdr3_nt: TGTGCCAGCAGCCTCGGGCACCAACCCAATCAGCCCCAGCATTTT

j_call: TRBJ2-5
d_call: -
clone_size: -
v_call: TRBV4-2
cdr3_aa: CASSPNPGEQETQYF
cdr3_nt: TGTGCCAGCAGCCCAAATCCGGGGGAACAAGAGACCCAGTACTTC

j_call: TRBJ1-1
d_call: -
clone_size: -
v_call: TRBV6-2/TRBV6-3
cdr3_aa: CASSYSENTEAFF
cdr3_nt: TGTGCCAGCAGTTACTCGGAAAACACTGAAGCTTTCTTT

j_call: TRBJ2-2
d_call: -
clone_size: few
v_call: TRBV12-3/TRBV12-4
cdr3_aa: CASSAKGPGDGELFF
cdr3_nt: TGTGCCAGCAGTGCGAAGGGACCCGGCGACGGGGAGCTGTTTTTT

j_call: TRBJ1-1
d_call: -
clone_size: -
v_call: TRBV5-1
cdr3_aa: CASSLWGGRPLSGTEAFF
cdr3_nt: TGCGCCAGCAGCTTGTGGGGGGGACGGCCCCTAAGCGGCACTGAAGCTTTCTTT

j_call: TRBJ1-3
d_call: TRBD1
clone_size: -
v_call: TRBV4-3
cdr3_aa: CASSQYRDRENTIYF
cdr3_nt: TGCGCCAGCAGCCAATACCGGGACAGGGAGAACACCATATATTTT

j_call: TRBJ1-2
d_call: -
clone_size: -
v_call: TRBV19
cdr3_aa: CATGYSYGYTF
cdr3_nt: TGTGCCACCGGGTACTCCTATGGCTACACCTTC

j_call: TRBJ2-2
d_call: -
clone_size: -
v_call: TRBV28
cdr3_aa: CASLRSLGGLTGELFF
cdr3_nt: TGTGCCAGCCTAAGGTCCCTCGGGGGGCTAACCGGGGAGCTGTTTTTT

j_call: TRBJ2-1
d_call: TRBD1
clone_size: -
v_call: TRBV29-1
cdr3_aa: CSVGQGQRVGYNEQFF
cdr3_nt: TGCAGCGTTGGACAGGGCCAAAGGGTGGGCTACAATGAGCAGTTCTTC

j_call: TRBJ1-4
d_call: -
clone_size: -
v_call: TRBV15
cdr3_aa: CATSVVSRANEKLFF
cdr3_nt: TGTGCCACCAGCGTCGTCTCGCGGGCTAATGAAAAACTGTTTTTT

j_call: TRBJ2-1
d_call: -
clone_size: few
v_call: TRBV12-3/TRBV12-4
cdr3_aa: CASSFGGRYYNEQFF
cdr3_nt: TGTGCCAGCAGTTTCGGAGGGAGGTACTACAATGAGCAGTTCTTC

j_call: TRBJ2-3
d_call: TRBD2
clone_size: -
v_call: TRBV9
cdr3_aa: CASSVSPSGRTDTQYF
cdr3_nt: TGTGCCAGCAGCGTATCCCCTAGCGGACGCACAGATACGCAGTATTTT

j_call: TRBJ2-6
d_call: -
clone_size: few
v_call: TRBV6-2/TRBV6-3
cdr3_aa: CASWAAGANVLTF
cdr3_nt: TGTGCCAGTTGGGCGGCTGGGGCCAACGTCCTGACTTTC

j_call: TRBJ2-7
d_call: TRBD2
clone_size: -
v_call: TRBV7-9
cdr3_aa: CASSQLAGVDEQYF
cdr3_nt: TGTGCCAGCAGCCAACTAGCGGGAGTTGACGAGCAGTACTTC

j_call: TRBJ2-3
d_call: -
clone_size: few
v_call: TRBV21-1
cdr3_aa: CASSKLRTGNTYSTDTQYF
cdr3_nt: TGTGCCAGCAGCAAATTGAGGACAGGGAACACGTATAGCACAGATACGCAGTATTTT

j_call: TRBJ2-7
d_call: TRBD1
clone_size: few
v_call: TRBV20-1
cdr3_aa: CSARRTGINSEQYF
cdr3_nt: TGCAGTGCCAGAAGGACAGGGATTAACTCCGAGCAGTACTTC

j_call: TRBJ2-3
d_call: -
clone_size: few
v_call: TRBV7-2
cdr3_aa: CASSSSPDTQYF
cdr3_nt: TGTGCCAGCAGCTCTAGCCCGGATACGCAGTATTTT

j_call: TRBJ2-1
d_call: TRBD1
clone_size: -
v_call: TRBV24-1
cdr3_aa: CATRGTGGYNEQFF
cdr3_nt: TGTGCCACCAGGGGGACAGGTGGATACAATGAGCAGTTCTTC

j_call: TRBJ2-7
d_call: -
clone_size: -
v_call: TRBV20-1
cdr3_aa: CSARDPGLPLEQYF
cdr3_nt: TGCAGTGCTAGAGATCCGGGTCTCCCACTCGAGCAGTACTTC

j_call: TRBJ2-3
d_call: TRBD2
clone_size: few
v_call: TRBV11-2
cdr3_aa: CASSTSSGATQYF
cdr3_nt: TGTGCCAGCAGCACCTCTAGCGGGGCTACGCAGTATTTT

j_call: TRBJ2-7
d_call: TRBD1
clone_size: few
v_call: TRBV20-1
cdr3_aa: CSFPKRGQGGEQYF
cdr3_nt: TGCAGTTTCCCCAAACGGGGACAGGGGGGCGAGCAGTACTTC

j_call: TRBJ1-1
d_call: -
clone_size: -
v_call: TRBV21-1
cdr3_aa: CASSKARRGASMNTEAFF
cdr3_nt: TGTGCCAGCAGCAAAGCGAGAAGGGGGGCTAGCATGAACACTGAAGCTTTCTTT

j_call: TRBJ2-1
d_call: TRBD1
clone_size: -
v_call: TRBV14
cdr3_aa: CASSRGTGPYNEQFF
cdr3_nt: TGTGCCAGCAGCCGGGGGACAGGCCCCTACAATGAGCAGTTCTTC

j_call: TRBJ2-1
d_call: -
clone_size: -
v_call: TRBV10-3
cdr3_aa: CAISDGEYNEQFF
cdr3_nt: TGTGCCATCAGTGACGGGGAATACAATGAGCAGTTCTTC

j_call: TRBJ1-5
d_call: -
clone_size: -
v_call: TRBV5-5
cdr3_aa: CASSSEGYQPQHF
cdr3_nt: TGTGCCAGCAGCTCCGAGGGGTATCAGCCCCAGCATTTT

j_call: TRBJ2-1
d_call: -
clone_size: many
v_call: TRBV7-3
cdr3_aa: CASSLRGGKRDYPADEQFF
cdr3_nt: TGTGCCAGCAGCTTAAGAGGGGGCAAGCGGGACTACCCCGCGGATGAGCAGTTCTTC

j_call: TRBJ2-5
d_call: -
clone_size: -
v_call: TRBV24-1
cdr3_aa: CAIGARDGQETQYF
cdr3_nt: TGTGCCATCGGAGCCAGGGATGGGCAAGAGACCCAGTACTTC

j_call: TRBJ1-6
d_call: -
clone_size: -
v_call: TRBV27
cdr3_aa: CASSHERRSSYNSPLHF
cdr3_nt: TGTGCCAGCAGCCACGAGCGTAGGAGCTCCTATAATTCACCCCTCCACTTT

j_call: TRBJ1-1
d_call: -
clone_size: few
v_call: TRBV29-1
cdr3_aa: CSVRGMNTEAFF
cdr3_nt: TGCAGCGTCCGGGGAATGAACACTGAAGCTTTCTTT

j_call: TRBJ2-1
d_call: TRBD2
clone_size: -
v_call: TRBV11-1
cdr3_aa: CASSLDLSGVNNEQFF
cdr3_nt: TGTGCCAGCAGCTTAGATTTGAGCGGGGTAAACAATGAGCAGTTCTTC

j_call: TRBJ2-1
d_call: -
clone_size: -
v_call: TRBV7-9
cdr3_aa: CASSHSVGHEQFF
cdr3_nt: TGTGCCAGCAGCCACTCGGTTGGCCATGAGCAGTTCTTC

j_call: TRBJ2-7
d_call: TRBD1
clone_size: few
v_call: TRBV4-3
cdr3_aa: CASSQDRTGTYEQYF
cdr3_nt: TGCGCCAGCAGCCAAGATAGGACAGGAACCTACGAGCAGTACTTC

j_call: TRBJ2-2
d_call: TRBD2
clone_size: -
v_call: TRBV2
cdr3_aa: CAIRLARVGTGELFF
cdr3_nt: TGTGCCATCCGACTAGCCCGGGTAGGCACCGGGGAGCTGTTTTTT

j_call: TRBJ2-5
d_call: -
clone_size: -
v_call: TRBV10-3
cdr3_aa: CAISDGTQETQYF
cdr3_nt: TGTGCCATCAGTGACGGGACTCAAGAGACCCAGTACTTC